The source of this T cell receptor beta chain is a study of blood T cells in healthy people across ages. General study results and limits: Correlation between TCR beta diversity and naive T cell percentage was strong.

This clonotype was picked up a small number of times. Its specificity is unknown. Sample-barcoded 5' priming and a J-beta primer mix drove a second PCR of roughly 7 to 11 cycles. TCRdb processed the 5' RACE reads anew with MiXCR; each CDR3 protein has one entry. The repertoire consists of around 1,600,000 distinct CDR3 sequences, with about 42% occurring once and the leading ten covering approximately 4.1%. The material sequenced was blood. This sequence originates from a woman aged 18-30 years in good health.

DNA of the CDR3: TGTGCCAGCAGCTTGTCAGGAGCGAGAAGCACAGATACGCAGTATTTT. It is translated as CASSLSGARSTDTQYF. The chain carries TRBV7-9 and TRBJ2-3; no clear D gene. The CDR3 is 16 amino acids. Germline V lookup: CDR1 SEHNR, CDR2 FQNEAQ (reference sequence). The V end was cut by 3 bases, the J end by 0 bases, with 13 bases between.